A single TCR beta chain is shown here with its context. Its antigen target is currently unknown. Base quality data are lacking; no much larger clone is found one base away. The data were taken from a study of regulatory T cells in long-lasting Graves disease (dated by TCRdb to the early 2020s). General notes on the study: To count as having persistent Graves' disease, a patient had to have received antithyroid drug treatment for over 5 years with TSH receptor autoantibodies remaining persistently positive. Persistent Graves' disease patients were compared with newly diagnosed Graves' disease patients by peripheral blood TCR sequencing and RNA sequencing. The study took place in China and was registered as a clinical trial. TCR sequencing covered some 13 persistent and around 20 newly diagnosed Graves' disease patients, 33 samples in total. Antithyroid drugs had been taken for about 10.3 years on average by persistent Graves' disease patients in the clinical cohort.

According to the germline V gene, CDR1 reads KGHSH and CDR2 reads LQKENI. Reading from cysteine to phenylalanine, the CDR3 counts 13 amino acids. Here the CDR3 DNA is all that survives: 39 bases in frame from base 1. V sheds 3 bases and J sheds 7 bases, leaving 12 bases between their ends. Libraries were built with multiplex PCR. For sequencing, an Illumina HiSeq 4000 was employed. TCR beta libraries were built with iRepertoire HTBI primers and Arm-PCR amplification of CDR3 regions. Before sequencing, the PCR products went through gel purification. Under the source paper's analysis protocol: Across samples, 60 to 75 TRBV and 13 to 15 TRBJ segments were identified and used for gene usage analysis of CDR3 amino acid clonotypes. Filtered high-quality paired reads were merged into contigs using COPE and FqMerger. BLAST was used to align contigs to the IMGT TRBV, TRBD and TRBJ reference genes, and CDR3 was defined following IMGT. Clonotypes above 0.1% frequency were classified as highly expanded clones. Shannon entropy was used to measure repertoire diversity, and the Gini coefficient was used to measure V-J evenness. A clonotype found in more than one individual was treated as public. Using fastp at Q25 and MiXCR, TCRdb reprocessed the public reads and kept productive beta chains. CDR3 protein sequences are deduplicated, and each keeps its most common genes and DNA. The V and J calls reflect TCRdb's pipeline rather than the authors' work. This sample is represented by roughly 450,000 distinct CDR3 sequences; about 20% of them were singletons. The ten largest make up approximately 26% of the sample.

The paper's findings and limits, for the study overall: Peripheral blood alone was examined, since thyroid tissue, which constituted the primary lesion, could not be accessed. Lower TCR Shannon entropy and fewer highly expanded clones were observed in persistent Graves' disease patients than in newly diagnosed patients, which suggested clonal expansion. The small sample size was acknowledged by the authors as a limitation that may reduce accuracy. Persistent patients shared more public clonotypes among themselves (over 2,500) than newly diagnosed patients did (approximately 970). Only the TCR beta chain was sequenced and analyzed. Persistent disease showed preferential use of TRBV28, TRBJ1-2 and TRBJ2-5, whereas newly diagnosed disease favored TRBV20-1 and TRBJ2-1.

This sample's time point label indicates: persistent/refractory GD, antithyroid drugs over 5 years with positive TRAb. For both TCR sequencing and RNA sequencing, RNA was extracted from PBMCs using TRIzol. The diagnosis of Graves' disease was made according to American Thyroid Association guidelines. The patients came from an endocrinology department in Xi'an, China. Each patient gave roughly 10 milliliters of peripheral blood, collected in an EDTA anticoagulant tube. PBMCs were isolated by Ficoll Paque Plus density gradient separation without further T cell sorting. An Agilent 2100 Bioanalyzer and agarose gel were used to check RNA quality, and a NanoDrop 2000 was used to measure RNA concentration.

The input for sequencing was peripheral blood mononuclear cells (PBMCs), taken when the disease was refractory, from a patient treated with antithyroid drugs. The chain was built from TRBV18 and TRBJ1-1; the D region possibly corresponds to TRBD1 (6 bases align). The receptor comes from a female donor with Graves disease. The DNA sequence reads TGTGCCAGCTCACCCTACCTACAGGGTGAAGCTTTCTTT. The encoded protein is CASSPYLQGEAFF.